This T cell receptor (beta chain) is from a study of CD8 T cells in ankylosing spondylitis. The study's findings and limits: A motif in TCR beta, a set of several highly homologous variants, appeared characteristic of ankylosing spondylitis blood.

Comment on this clonotype: As yet, its antigen is unknown.

The CDR3 runs to 19 residues. V trimming: 6 bases; J trimming: 0 bases; junction bases outside the gene matches: 17. Making use of molecular barcodes, quantitative 5'-RACE generated TCR beta libraries. TCRdb re-called the 5' RACE reads with MiXCR, one entry per CDR3 protein. The table lists roughly 400,000 distinct CDR3 sequences, around 22% of them singletons. Sequencing was done on a sample of blood, either unsorted or a sorted T cell fraction (not recorded which). This chain uses TRBV12-3 or TRBV12-4 with TRBJ1-5; 7 bases line up with TRBD1. The TCR originated in a male donor with ankylosing spondylitis. Written as DNA, the CDR3 is TGTGCCAGCAGCTCCTGGACAGGCGGTAGGATTTTTAGCAATCAGCCCCAGCATTTT. It is translated as CASSSWTGGRIFSNQPQHF.